This T cell receptor (beta chain) came from a study of cytomegalovirus exposure and HLA in healthy donors. Study-level information: The roughly 130 validation repertoires used the same platform as the roughly 670 first-cohort repertoires (as reported by a later analysis).

TCRdb's table, derived via immunoSEQ multiplex PCR, lists solely in-frame clones and lacks some. Of some 290,000 clones in the sample, 88% were seen once. V was trimmed by 3 bases and J by 5 bases, leaving 17 bases between them. The V gene's germline CDR1 is SGDLS and CDR2 YYNGEE. The CDR3 totals 15 residues. The sequence was collected from a young man in good health and CMV-seronegative. This chain links TRBV9 with TRBJ2-5; TRBD1 might be the D (6 bases). The sequenced sample consisted of PBMCs. The CDR3 spells CASSAPDRIKETQYF. The CDR3 DNA is TGTGCCAGCAGCGCACCCGACAGGATTAAGGAGACCCAGTACTTC.